The clone carrying this T cell receptor (beta chain) was seen a few times. Sequencing relied on a cDNA template that was reverse transcribed from extracted RNA. Clones were read by immunoSEQ multiplex PCR, and TCRdb kept only the in-frame ones, dropping some. The sample holds some 160,000 clones; about 71% are singletons and the top ten take 0.91%. The data belong to a study of CD8+ T cells in alopecia areata. Germline V CDR1 and CDR2: SGHDN, FVKESK. The V end was cut by 3 bases, the J end by 0 bases, with 8 bases between. The CDR3 runs 14 residues. Indicated treatment: oral pan-JAK inhibitor, 5-10 mg twice daily.

Source: CD4+ T cells sorted from blood, taken at week 4, from a patient treated with tofacitinib. This TCR was recovered from a human donor with alopecia areata. This chain joins TRBV14 and TRBJ1-2, with D possibly being TRBD1 (5 bases). CDR3 DNA sequence: TGTGCCAGCAGCCAGGGGCGGCCTAACTATGGCTACACCTTC. Translation: CASSQGRPNYGYTF.